These 28 T cell receptor beta chains came from one sample sequenced in a study of OX40 agonist ivuxolimab in advanced cancers. Sequenced by immunoSEQ multiplex PCR; TCRdb stores in-frame clones only, minus some. The sample consists of 65,000 to 70,000 clones, nearly 85% of them appearing once. Here the sequenced sample was CD4+ or CD8+ T cells sorted from blood, taken in a trial of the OX40 agonist ivuxolimab. Receptors originate from an adult with an advanced solid tumor such as melanoma, head and neck, liver or kidney cancer.

V and J are TRBV6-5 and TRBJ2-2; D is unclear. V lost 0 bases and J 3 bases, leaving 8 bases between the germline ends. CDR1 and CDR2 from the germline V gene are MNHEY and SVGAGI. The CDR3 loop spans 15 amino acids. The CDR3 DNA reads as TGTGCCAGCAGTTACTCCAACCGCGACACCGGGGAGCTGTTTTTT. Its translation is CASSYSNRDTGELFF.

The chain has TRBV2 and TRBJ1-5; 7 bases are a match to TRBD1. CDR3 length: 15 residues. V was pared by 4 bases and J by 7 bases, with 10 bases of the junction left unmatched. The germline V gene has CDR1 SNHLY and CDR2 FYNNEI. The CDR3 nucleotides are TGTGCCAGCAGTGTCGCGGGACAGTCGAGCCAGCCCCAGCATTTT. Translating gives CASSVAGQSSQPQHF.

The J gene is TRBJ1-1, the V gene TRBV2, with D maybe TRBD1 (6 bases). The length of the CDR3 is 14 residues. Germline lookup yields CDR1 SNHLY and CDR2 FYNNEI. V shed 8 bases and J shed 10 bases, with 23 bases lying between them. CDR3 region: CASGNLQGTFVAFF. As DNA, the CDR3 is TGTGCCAGCGGTAACCTACAGGGTACTTTTGTAGCTTTCTTT.

V usage is TRBV5-1 and J usage is TRBJ1-2; D call uncertain. CDR1 and CDR2 (germline): SGHRS, YFSETQ. The CDR3 loop spans 14 amino acids. V was trimmed by 5 bases and J by 2 bases, leaving 13 bases between them. CDR3 coding DNA: TGCGCCAGCAGTCCCTCGCAAGGGAACTATGGCTACACCTTC. Translating gives CASSPSQGNYGYTF.

This clone was seen just once. The rearrangement links TRBV9 to TRBJ1-3, with a possible D match to TRBD1 (5 bases). Germline assignment: CDR1 SGDLS and CDR2 YYNGEE. V lost 1 base to trimming and J lost 0 bases, with 11 bases between them. The CDR3 runs 16 residues. The CDR3 region has the DNA TGTGCCAGCAGCGTATTAGGGGTCCCCTCTGGAAACACCATATATTTT. Residues: CASSVLGVPSGNTIYF. Drawing the rest from reference TRBV9 and TRBJ1-3, the complete variable domain is DSGVTQTPKHLITATGQRVTLRCSPRSGDLSVYWYQQSLDQGLQFLIQYYNGEERAKGNILERFSAQQFPDLHSELNLSSLELGDSALYFCASSVLGVPSGNTIYFGEGSWLTVV.

The chain joins TRBV12-5 to TRBJ1-3; D ambiguous. The germline V and J ends were trimmed by 0 bases and 0 bases, with 9 bases remaining between them. The CDR3 sequence is 16 residues long. Germline CDR1 is LGHNT and CDR2 is FRNRAP. In DNA form, the CDR3 reads TGTGCTAGTGGTTTGGTCGAGGCCCGCTCTGGAAACACCATATATTTT. This gives the protein CASGLVEARSGNTIYF.

This clone was observed a single time. The chain employs TRBV7-9 and TRBJ1-1, with 10 bases identical to TRBD1. Germline V CDR1 and CDR2: SEHNR, FQNEAQ (reference sequence). The CDR3 runs to 15 residues. V shed 6 bases, J shed 2 bases, and the junction held 6 bases outside the gene matches. The CDR3 region has the DNA TGTGCCAGCAGGCCGACAGGGGGCGTTAACACTGAAGCTTTCTTT. This codes for CASRPTGGVNTEAFF.

This chain joins TRBV5-4 and TRBJ1-1, with TRBD1 matching 7 bases. CDR1 and CDR2 (germline): SGHNT, YYREEE (reference sequence). This CDR3 contains 14 residues. J gave up 0 bases and V 2 bases, and 1 base lay outside the gene matches. The CDR3 nucleotides read TGTGCCAGCAGCTTCGACAGGGTGAACACTGAAGCTTTCTTT. This translates into CASSFDRVNTEAFF. Drawing the rest from reference TRBV5-4 and TRBJ1-1, the complete variable domain is ETGVTQSPTHLIKTRGQQVTLRCSSQSGHNTVSWYQQALGQGPQFIFQYYREEENGRGNFPPRFSGLQFPNYSSELNVNALELDDSALYLCASSFDRVNTEAFFGQGTRLTVV.

V and J are TRBV30 and TRBJ2-1; 15 bases are a match to TRBD2. CDR3 length: 17 amino acids. Germline V gene lookup returns CDR1 GTSNPN and CDR2 SVGIG (reference sequence). V trimming: 0 bases; J trimming: 7 bases; junction bases outside the gene matches: 7. In DNA, the CDR3 is TGTGCCTGGAGTGTAGCTTGGGGACTAGCGGGAGGAAATGAGCAGTTCTTC. It encodes CAWSVAWGLAGGNEQFF.

V and J are TRBV5-1 and TRBJ1-2; no clear D gene. CDR1 SGHRS and CDR2 YFSETQ come from the germline V gene. The germline V and J ends were trimmed by 1 base and 4 bases, with 14 bases remaining between them. The CDR3 contains 15 residues. The CDR3 sequence: CASSLYVGDPYGYTF. The CDR3 coding sequence is TGCGCCAGCAGCTTGTACGTCGGGGATCCCTATGGCTACACCTTC. The variable domain in full, with the rest retrieved from reference TRBV5-1 and TRBJ1-2, is KAGVTQTPRYLIKTRGQQVTLSCSPISGHRSVSWYQQTPGQGLQFLFEYFSETQRNKGNFPGRFSGRQFSNSRSEMNVSTLELGDSALYLCASSLYVGDPYGYTFGSGTRLTVV.

The chain joins TRBV2 to TRBJ1-3; unclear D gene. Looked up from germline, CDR1 is SNHLY and CDR2 is FYNNEI. CDR3 length equals 14 residues. Trimming shortened V by 5 bases and J by 0 bases, and 8 bases separated the two germline ends. The CDR3 here is CASSLSSSGNTIYF. The CDR3 DNA sequence: TGTGCCAGCAGTTTGTCCTCCTCTGGAAACACCATATATTTT.

The V call is TRBV14, the J call TRBJ2-5, with TRBD1 matching 9 bases. Germline CDR1 is SGHDN and CDR2 is FVKESK. The CDR3 spans 14 residues. Trimming at V came to 5 bases and at J to 11 bases, leaving 12 bases not matched to a gene. CDR3: CASSTRDRVGEQYF. As DNA, the CDR3 is TGTGCCAGCAGCACCCGGGACAGGGTAGGAGAGCAGTACTTC.

This clone was observed once. The V gene is TRBV27, the J gene TRBJ1-2, with a weak D call TRBD1 (5 bases). Deletions cut 6 bases from V and 2 bases from J, with 10 bases between. The CDR3 has 13 residues. Germline loops: CDR1 MNHEY, CDR2 SMNVEV (reference sequence). The CDR3 DNA reads as TGTGCCAGCAGCTCACAGGTCAACTATGGCTACACCTTC. Amino acids: CASSSQVNYGYTF.

This rearrangement joins TRBV29-1 to TRBJ2-3; D is possibly TRBD2 (5 bases). Germline values: CDR1 SQVTM, CDR2 ANQGSEA. The V and J ends lost 0 bases and 6 bases respectively, with 13 bases between them. This CDR3 has 14 amino acids. The DNA of the CDR3 is TGCAGCGTTGAAGATCCCCTAAAGCGGGATACGCAGTATTTT. It is translated as CSVEDPLKRDTQYF.

J is TRBJ2-1 and V is TRBV12-5; TRBD2 matches 11 bases. V trimming: 0 bases; J trimming: 4 bases; junction bases outside the gene matches: 8. There are 18 residues in the CDR3. Germline V gives CDR1 LGHNT, CDR2 FRNRAP. The CDR3: CASGLVLTGTSGYNEQFF. DNA of the CDR3: TGTGCTAGTGGTTTGGTTCTTACCGGGACTAGCGGTTACAATGAGCAGTTCTTC. Supplemented by reference TRBV12-5 and TRBJ2-1, the full variable domain reads DARVTQTPRHKVTEMGQEVTMRCQPILGHNTVFWYRQTMMQGLELLAYFRNRAPLDDSGMPKDRFSAEMPDATLATLKIQPSEPRDSAVYFCASGLVLTGTSGYNEQFFGPGTRLTVL.

The CDR3 sequence is CASSITGTGNYGYTF. CDR3 nucleotide sequence: TGTGCCAGCAGCATAACCGGGACAGGGAACTATGGCTACACCTTC. The chain employs TRBV7-2 and TRBJ1-2; TRBD1 matches 9 bases. Germline values: CDR1 SGHTA, CDR2 FQGNSA. The CDR3 is 15 residues long. J gave up 2 bases and V 5 bases, and 6 bases lay outside the gene matches.

The rearrangement joins TRBV18 to TRBJ1-5; D not resolved. The germline V gene has CDR1 KGHSH and CDR2 LQKENI. V was trimmed by 6 bases and J by 4 bases, leaving 10 bases between them. This CDR3 comprises 13 residues. In nucleotides, the CDR3 is TGTGCCAGCTCGTTAACGGAAAATCAGCCCCAGCATTTT. Its protein product is CASSLTENQPQHF.

This chain joins TRBV5-1 and TRBJ1-5; 7 bases are shared with TRBD1. Germline V gives CDR1 SGHRS, CDR2 YFSETQ. V lost 5 bases to trimming and J lost 2 bases; unmatched junction nucleotides: 7. This CDR3 has 15 residues. The CDR3 region is CASRGRDRRNQPQHF. The CDR3, as DNA: TGCGCCAGCAGGGGCCGGGACAGACGCAATCAGCCCCAGCATTTT. The complete variable domain, with remaining parts taken from reference TRBV5-1 and TRBJ1-5, reads KAGVTQTPRYLIKTRGQQVTLSCSPISGHRSVSWYQQTPGQGLQFLFEYFSETQRNKGNFPGRFSGRQFSNSRSEMNVSTLELGDSALYLCASRGRDRRNQPQHFGDGTRLSIL.

This clone was detected only a few times. The rearrangement joins TRBV5-6 to TRBJ2-5; no clear D. V was pared by 3 bases and J by 3 bases, with 3 bases between. CDR3 size: 11 residues. Germline CDR1 and CDR2: SGHDT and YYEEEE. The CDR3 region has the DNA TGTGCCAGCAGCTGGAAAGAGACCCAGTACTTC. Translating it yields CASSWKETQYF.

The chain employs TRBV19 and TRBJ2-2; 13 positions agree with TRBD2. The CDR3 runs to 17 residues. Per germline, CDR1 LNHDA and CDR2 SQIVND (reference sequence). J gave up 6 bases and V 2 bases, and 6 bases lay outside the gene matches. The CDR3 loop reads CASSIWGLAGTSGELFF. In DNA form, the CDR3 reads TGTGCCAGTAGTATATGGGGACTAGCGGGGACGTCCGGGGAGCTGTTTTTT.

This chain uses TRBV28 with TRBJ2-7, with TRBD2 matching 8 bases. From germline, CDR1 is MDHEN and CDR2 SYDVKM. The CDR3 extends over 15 amino acids. Germline trimming cut 4 bases from V and 3 bases from J; bases unmatched to any gene: 8. The CDR3 DNA sequence: TGTGCCAGCAGTTGGGGACTAGACGGTAACTACGAGCAGTACTTC. It encodes CASSWGLDGNYEQYF.

The genes are TRBV7-2 and TRBJ2-3; either TRBD1 or TRBD2 may fit D (5 bases each). The CDR3 covers 14 residues. Germline assignment: CDR1 SGHTA and CDR2 FQGNSA. The germline V and J ends were trimmed by 5 bases and 9 bases, with 18 bases remaining between them. This chain's CDR3 is CASSTRDHFKTQYF. CDR3 sequence (DNA): TGTGCCAGCAGCACCCGGGACCACTTTAAGACGCAGTATTTT. Variable domain in full (rest from reference TRBV7-2 and TRBJ2-3): GAGVSQSPSNKVTEKGKDVELRCDPISGHTALYWYRQSLGQGLEFLIYFQGNSAPDKSGLPSDRFSAERTGGSVSTLTIQRTQQEDSAVYLCASSTRDHFKTQYFGPGTRLTVL.

V and J are TRBV28 and TRBJ2-3; perhaps TRBD2 as D (5 bases). Germline CDR1 is MDHEN and CDR2 is SYDVKM. The CDR3 spans 15 residues. V lost 3 bases and J lost 2, with 12 bases in between. The CDR3, as DNA: TGTGCCAGCAGTTTTAATCGGGGTAACACAGATACGCAGTATTTT. The encoded protein is CASSFNRGNTDTQYF.

By share, this clone counts as medium-sized (0.01 to 0.1%). The V call is TRBV11-3, the J call TRBJ2-5; D remains ambiguous. The CDR3 consists of 14 residues. V dropped 5 bases and J dropped 5 bases, with 15 bases sitting between them. CDR1 SGHNT and CDR2 YENEEA come from the germline V gene. CDR3 region: CASSKDGPRETQYF. The CDR3 coding sequence is TGTGCCAGCAGCAAGGACGGCCCCCGGGAGACCCAGTACTTC.

This chain connects TRBV5-1 to TRBJ2-1, with D unresolved. V gave up 0 bases and J gave up 6 bases, with 10 bases separating them. The CDR3 is 14 amino acids. Germline V CDR1 and CDR2: SGHRS, YFSETQ. CDR3 loop: CASSLEDNSNEQFF. In DNA, the CDR3 is TGCGCCAGCAGCTTGGAAGACAATAGCAATGAGCAGTTCTTC.

The chain couples TRBV15 to TRBJ2-7, with D uncertain. The CDR3 has 19 amino acids. Germline V gives CDR1 LNHNV, CDR2 YYDKDF (reference sequence). V lost 3 bases, J lost 3 bases, and 27 bases lay in between. Written as DNA, the CDR3 is TGTGCCACCAGCAGGCAGAGTCGTATGGGGTTGGTAAAGAACTACGAGCAGTACTTC. Its protein is CATSRQSRMGLVKNYEQYF.

The chain carries TRBV6-1 and TRBJ2-5; TRBD1 or TRBD2 may be the D gene (5 bases each). The ends were cut back, 0 bases at V and 9 bases at J, with 20 bases in the middle. Germline CDR1 and CDR2: MNHNS and SASEGT. The CDR3 has 16 amino acids. The CDR3 here is CASSEAKGTLGLAQYF. The CDR3 region has the DNA TGTGCCAGCAGTGAAGCGAAGGGGACCCTGGGGTTGGCCCAGTACTTC.

This clone appeared a few times. V is TRBV7-9 and J is TRBJ1-1; TRBD1 is a possible D gene (5 bases). The V gene lost 3 bases and the J gene lost 0 bases, with 11 bases spanning the gap. This CDR3 region has 15 residues. CDR1 SEHNR and CDR2 FQNEAQ come from the germline V gene (reference sequence). The CDR3 DNA is TGTGCCAGCAGCTTCCAGGGAACTATGAACACTGAAGCTTTCTTT. It encodes CASSFQGTMNTEAFF.